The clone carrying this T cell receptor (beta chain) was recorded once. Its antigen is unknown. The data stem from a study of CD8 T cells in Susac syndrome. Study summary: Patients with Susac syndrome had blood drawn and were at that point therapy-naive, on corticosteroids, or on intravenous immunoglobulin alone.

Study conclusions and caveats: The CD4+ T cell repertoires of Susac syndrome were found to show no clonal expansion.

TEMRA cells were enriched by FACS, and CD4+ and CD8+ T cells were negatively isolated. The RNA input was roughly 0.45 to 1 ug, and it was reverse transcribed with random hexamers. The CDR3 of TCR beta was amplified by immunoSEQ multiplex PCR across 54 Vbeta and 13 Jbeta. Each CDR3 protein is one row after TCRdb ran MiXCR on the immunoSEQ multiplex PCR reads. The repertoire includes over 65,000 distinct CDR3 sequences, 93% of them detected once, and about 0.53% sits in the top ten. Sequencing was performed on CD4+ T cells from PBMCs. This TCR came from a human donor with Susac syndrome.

The CDR3 sequence: CASSPDRSTQYF. Written as DNA, the CDR3 is TGTGCCAGTAGCCCGGACAGGAGTACGCAGTATTTT. The chain has TRBV19 and TRBJ2-3; 7 bases fit TRBD1. Losses at the gene ends were 6 bases for V and 8 bases for J; bases not matched to a gene: 5. Per the germline V gene, CDR1 is LNHDA and CDR2 is SQIVND (reference sequence). This CDR3 region has 12 residues.